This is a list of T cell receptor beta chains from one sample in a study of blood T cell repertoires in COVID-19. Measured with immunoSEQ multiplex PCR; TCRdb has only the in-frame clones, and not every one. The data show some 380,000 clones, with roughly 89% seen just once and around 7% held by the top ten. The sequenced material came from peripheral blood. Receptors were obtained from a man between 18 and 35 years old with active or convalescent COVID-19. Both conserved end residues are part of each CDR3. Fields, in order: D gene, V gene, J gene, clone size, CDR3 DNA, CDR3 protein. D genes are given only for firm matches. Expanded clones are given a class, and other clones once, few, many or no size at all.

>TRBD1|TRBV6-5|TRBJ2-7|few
TGTGCCAGCAGTTACAGGGGGCTTACCTACGAGCAGTACTTC
CASSYRGLTYEQYF
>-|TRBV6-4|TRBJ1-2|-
TGTGCCAGCAGTGACTCGGGGGGGAATGGCTACACCTTC
CASSDSGGNGYTF
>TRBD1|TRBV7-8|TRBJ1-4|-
TGTGCCAGCAGCCCACCCCGGGACAGGGGTATATATAATGAAAAACTGTTTTTT
CASSPPRDRGIYNEKLFF
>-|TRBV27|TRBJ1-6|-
TGTGCCAGCAGTTTAGGGGTCGGACTATCACCCCTCCACTTT
CASSLGVGLSPLHF
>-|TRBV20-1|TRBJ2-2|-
TGCAGTGCTAGTGTCGGGGCCGGGGAGCTGTTTTTT
CSASVGAGELFF
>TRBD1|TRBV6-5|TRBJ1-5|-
TGTGCCAGCAGTCGGACAGGGGAAGTTCAGCCCCAGCATTTT
CASSRTGEVQPQHF
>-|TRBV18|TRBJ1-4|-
TGTGCCAGCTCACCAAGCATTAGCGAAAAACTGTTTTTT
CASSPSISEKLFF
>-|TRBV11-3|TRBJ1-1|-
TGTGCCAGCAGCAAAGGGGGCACTGAAGCTTTCTTT
CASSKGGTEAFF
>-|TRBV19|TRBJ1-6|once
TGTGCCAGTAGTATAGATCTTAATTCACCCCTCCACTTT
CASSIDLNSPLHF
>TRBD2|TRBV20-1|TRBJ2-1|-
TGCAGTGCTAGTCTGATTTTAGCGGGAGGGCAGAATGAGCAGTTCTTC
CSASLILAGGQNEQFF